This TCR beta chain is drawn from a study of OX40 agonist ivuxolimab in advanced cancers. In terms of the full investigation: Ivuxolimab, which targeted the costimulatory receptor OX40 (CD134), was an agonistic, fully human IgG2 monoclonal antibody. Peripheral TCRbeta sequencing was intended to test whether TCR sequence diversity was altered and clonal T-cell expansion was caused by ivuxolimab. In the dose-escalation cohort, 70% to 85% of patients were male, and the mean age was about 55 years, with a range of 23 to 79. Prior anti-PD-1, anti-PD-L1 or anti-CTLA-4 therapy was permitted, and 35% to 40% of dose-escalation patients had received checkpoint inhibitors. Of the roughly 54 dose-escalation patients, hepatocellular carcinoma was present in about 19, melanoma in around 15, renal cell carcinoma in 9 and head and neck cancer in 9. The paper covers the monotherapy dose-escalation part of the phase I ivuxolimab trial, which included N ≈ 52 patients. Intravenous ivuxolimab was administered to patients every 2 weeks at six dose levels: 0.01, 0.1, 0.3, 1.5, 3 and 10 mg/kg. Three dose-escalation patients achieved partial responses, one with hepatocellular carcinoma and two with cutaneous melanoma.

Broader findings and caveats from the paper: After ivuxolimab, more expanded clones were found on average in CD8+ T cells than in CD4+ T cells. At doses from 0.1 to 3.0 mg/kg, clonal expansion was seen in both CD4+ and CD8+ blood T cells between baseline and week 6. Low levels of normalized T-cell clonal expansion were also seen in some patients who did not respond. In partial responders in the 0.1-3.0 mg/kg groups, normalized peripheral clonal expansion was found to be among the lowest, especially among CD8+ T cells. The antigen specificity of the peripheral T cells that underwent clonal expansion was not determined.

For sequencing of the TCRbeta CDR3 region, genomic DNA was extracted from the sorted cells. The immunoSEQ Assay was used to sequence the TCRbeta CDR3 regions. The source is immuneACCESS, and TCRdb retained only in-frame sequences with V and J called. Part of the clones is not carried over; for the studies checked, unresolved V genes explain less than half of this, and the remainder is unexplained. Across this sample there are some 60,000 clones, with approximately 90% seen only once. Approximately 0.3% of the sample is taken by the ten largest. The trial excluded patients who had a history of autoimmune disease or who were on systemic immunosuppression. Peripheral blood for TCR sequencing was collected from all dose cohorts at baseline, on cycle 4 day 1, and on cycle 7 day 1. The samples were drawn from a first-in-human, open-label, multicenter phase I dose-escalation trial of ivuxolimab. The trial enrolled adults with locally advanced or metastatic head and neck squamous cell, hepatocellular, melanoma or renal cell carcinoma. Before TCR sequencing, CD4+ T cells and CD8+ T cells were sorted from peripheral blood as separate populations.

V is cut by 4 bases and J by 4 bases, and the space between the germline ends is 5 bases. From its cysteine to its phenylalanine, the CDR3 spans 12 amino acids. The retained sequence is limited to the CDR3, 36 bases, with the frame set at the first base. CDR1 and CDR2 are read off the germline V gene as MNHNS and SASEGT. Concerning this clone: It lacks a known antigen. No base quality values were provided; no much bigger clone lies one nucleotide off.

The input for sequencing was CD4+ or CD8+ T cells sorted from blood, taken in a trial of the OX40 agonist ivuxolimab. This TCR was sampled from an adult with an advanced solid tumor such as melanoma, head and neck, liver or kidney cancer. The chain employs TRBV6-1 and TRBJ1-5; no D gene can be assigned with confidence. The DNA is as follows: TGTGCCAGCAGTGCGTTAAATCAGCCCCAGCATTTT. It codes for CASSALNQPQHF.